Presented here are 20 T cell receptor beta chains from one specimen sequenced in a study of cytomegalovirus exposure and HLA in healthy donors. Primers: 60 Vbeta forward and 13 Jbeta reverse. Measured with immunoSEQ multiplex PCR; TCRdb has only the in-frame clones, and not every one. The data hold more than 95,000 clones, with roughly 17% observed a single time. Sequencing used PBMCs. All receptors come from a female donor in good health and CMV-seropositive.

Only a few counts were recorded for this clone. The rearrangement uses TRBV2 and TRBJ2-2; a weak D match, TRBD1 (6 bases). The CDR3 totals 13 residues. CDR1 and CDR2 (germline): SNHLY, FYNNEI. Trimming cost V 4 bases and J 11 bases, with 14 bases left between them. The DNA for the CDR3 is TGTGCCAGCAGTGCCCAGGGGACGGGAGAGCTGTTTTTT. It translates to CASSAQGTGELFF.

This clone has more than one count but fewer than ten. The chain links TRBV25-1 to TRBJ1-4, with 8 bases identical to TRBD1. Per germline, CDR1 MGHDK and CDR2 SYGVNS. The V and J ends lost 5 bases and 6 bases, in that order; junction bases with no gene match: 8. CDR3 size: 15 residues. In DNA form, the CDR3 reads TGTGCCAGCAGTTCTAGAGGACAGGGTTATGAAAAACTGTTTTTT. Translating it yields CASSSRGQGYEKLFF.

This clone was observed a handful of times. The rearrangement uses TRBV28 and TRBJ1-3, with TRBD1 as a possible D gene (6 bases). Per the germline V gene, CDR1 is MDHEN and CDR2 is SYDVKM. The CDR3 contains 15 residues. Deletions cut 6 bases from V and 2 bases from J, with 14 bases between. The CDR3, as DNA: TGTGCCAGCAGCGACAGGACTTTTCCTGGAAACACCATATATTTT. As protein: CASSDRTFPGNTIYF. The full variable domain, with the rest looked up from reference TRBV28 and TRBJ1-3, is DVKVTQSSRYLVKRTGEKVFLECVQDMDHENMFWYRQDPGLGLRLIYFSYDVKMKEKGDIPEGYSVSREKKERFSLILESASTNQTSMYLCASSDRTFPGNTIYFGEGSWLTVV.

The rearrangement uses TRBV6-6 and TRBJ1-5, with D possibly TRBD1 on 6 matching bases. V lost 6 bases, J lost 16 bases, and 16 bases lay in between. Per the germline V gene, CDR1 is MNHNY and CDR2 is SVGAGI (reference sequence). The CDR3 spans 11 residues. The CDR3, as DNA: TGTGCCAGCAGGCGCCACAGGGCTCCCCATTTT. Amino acids: CASRRHRAPHF.

J is TRBJ2-1 and V is TRBV7-3; tentatively, D is TRBD2 (6 bases). V lost 3 bases and J lost 2, with 11 bases in between. The CDR3 loop spans 15 amino acids. Germline-derived CDR1 and CDR2 are SGHTA and FQGTGA. The CDR3 is CASSFSGRTYNEQFF. The DNA of the CDR3 is TGTGCCAGCAGCTTCTCGGGGAGGACCTACAATGAGCAGTTCTTC.

The J gene is TRBJ1-5, the V gene TRBV2; the D gene is possibly TRBD1 (6 bases). Trimming removed 6 bases at V and 6 bases at J, with 9 bases between. CDR3 size: 12 residues. Germline assignment: CDR1 SNHLY and CDR2 FYNNEI. For the CDR3, the DNA is TGTGCCAGCAGGGACAGAGGTCAGCCCCAGCATTTT. Amino acid sequence: CASRDRGQPQHF.

This clone was recorded a few times. The CDR3 DNA is TGTGCCAGCAGTAGGTACAGTCTGAACACTGAAGCTTTCTTT. Translated: CASSRYSLNTEAFF. The J gene is TRBJ1-1, the V gene TRBV28; no reliable D call. The V gene's germline CDR1 is MDHEN and CDR2 SYDVKM. V was pared by 5 bases and J by 0 bases, with 10 bases between. CDR3 length: 14 amino acids.

The chain recombines TRBV6-6 with TRBJ2-1; 11 nucleotides line up with TRBD2. V lost 8 bases to trimming and J lost 3 bases; unmatched junction nucleotides: 6. The CDR3 is 15 residues long. Germline lookup yields CDR1 MNHNY and CDR2 SVGAGI (reference sequence). CDR3 DNA: TGTGCCAGCGGAAATAGCGGGGGGGGCTACAATGAGCAGTTCTTC. It encodes CASGNSGGGYNEQFF.

The CDR3 nucleotides read TGCGCCAGCAGTGAGCCCGGGAGCTCCTACGAGCAGTACTTC. Translated, it gives CASSEPGSSYEQYF. The J gene is TRBJ2-7, the V gene TRBV10-1; D is perhaps TRBD2 (6 bases). Germline CDR1 reads WNHNN; CDR2 reads SYGVQD (reference sequence). Deletions cut 2 bases from V and 0 bases from J, with 8 bases between. The CDR3 is 14 residues long.

This clone has more than one count but fewer than ten. The rearrangement uses TRBV9 and TRBJ2-3; tentative D call: TRBD2 (5 bases). This CDR3 is built from 12 residues. Germline V gene data show CDR1 as SGDLS and CDR2 as YYNGEE. The V end lost 5 bases, the J end lost 1 base, and 5 bases lay between the germline ends. CDR3 protein: CASRGGTDTQYF. The CDR3 bases are TGTGCCAGCAGGGGAGGCACAGATACGCAGTATTTT.

The chain joins TRBV9 to TRBJ1-4, with D possibly matching TRBD1 (5 bases). Germline lookup yields CDR1 SGDLS and CDR2 YYNGEE. V dropped 5 bases and J dropped 8 bases, with 16 bases sitting between them. The CDR3 is made up of 14 amino acids. The CDR3 region is CASRCSDREEKLFF. DNA for the CDR3: TGTGCCAGCAGATGCTCTGACAGAGAAGAAAAACTGTTTTTT.

The chain joins TRBV5-8 to TRBJ1-1; the match to TRBD1 covers 11 bases. V was pared by 3 bases and J by 4 bases, with 2 bases of the junction left unmatched. The CDR3 extends over 14 amino acids. Germline V gene lookup returns CDR1 SGHTS and CDR2 YDEGEE. CDR3 sequence: CASSWGTGGTEAFF. The CDR3, as DNA: TGTGCCAGCAGCTGGGGGACAGGGGGCACTGAAGCTTTCTTT.

This clone was counted between two and nine times. The gene calls are TRBV7-9 and TRBJ2-7; 10 nucleotides line up with TRBD2. Trimming removed 5 bases from V and 7 bases from J; junction bases left unmatched: 11. CDR3 length: 15 residues. Germline CDR1 SEHNR, CDR2 FQNEAQ (reference sequence). In DNA form, the CDR3 reads TGTGCCAGCAGCCCCGGGGAAGCGGGGGGGCCTGAGCAGTACTTC. Protein: CASSPGEAGGPEQYF.

The chain employs TRBV9 and TRBJ1-5; D ambiguous. Germline CDR1 reads SGDLS; CDR2 reads YYNGEE. V was cut by 2 bases and J by 0 bases, with 9 bases left in between. This CDR3 comprises 15 residues. The DNA of the CDR3 is TGTGCCAGCAGCGTGGCAGGTGATAGCAATCAGCCCCAGCATTTT. This sequence encodes CASSVAGDSNQPQHF.

This clone has only a few counts. The chain links TRBV7-6 to TRBJ1-5; D ambiguous. Germline CDR1 reads SGHVS; CDR2 reads FNYEAQ. This CDR3 comprises 12 residues. The V end was cut by 5 bases, the J end by 11 bases, with 13 bases between. Here the CDR3 reads CASSHFGSAQHF. DNA for the CDR3: TGTGCCAGCAGCCATTTCGGGTCGGCCCAGCATTTT.

The chain recombines TRBV28 with TRBJ1-4, with D perhaps TRBD1 (5 bases). Trimming pared 2 bases from V and 7 bases from J, leaving 11 bases between. Per germline, CDR1 MDHEN and CDR2 SYDVKM. The CDR3 is 14 amino acids. The CDR3 protein is CASSLGARAEKLFF. In DNA, the CDR3 is TGTGCCAGCAGTTTAGGGGCCAGGGCTGAAAAACTGTTTTTT.

The rearrangement links TRBV29-1 to TRBJ2-1, with D possibly matching TRBD1 (7 bases). This CDR3 spans 14 amino acids. V was trimmed by 4 bases and J by 8 bases, leaving 18 bases between them. Germline V CDR1 and CDR2: SQVTM, ANQGSEA. The CDR3 here is CSVGRGTVIDEQFF. As DNA, the CDR3 is TGCAGCGTTGGCCGCGGGACAGTCATCGATGAGCAGTTCTTC.

The rearrangement uses TRBV28 and TRBJ2-7; 8 nucleotides agree with TRBD1. CDR3 length equals 13 residues. The trim removed 6 bases at V and 3 bases at J, leaving 4 bases unmatched. CDR1 is MDHEN and CDR2 is SYDVKM in the germline V gene. CDR3 bases: TGTGCCAGCAGCCTAGGACAGGGCTACGAGCAGTACTTC. It translates to CASSLGQGYEQYF.

V gene TRBV7-8 combines with J gene TRBJ2-7, with TRBD2 identical over 13 bases. The trim removed 4 bases at V and 5 bases at J, leaving 11 bases unmatched. Germline values: CDR1 SGHVS, CDR2 FQNEAQ. CDR3 length equals 17 residues. The CDR3: CASSSQLAGGPGHEQYF. The CDR3 nucleotides read TGTGCCAGCAGCTCCCAACTAGCGGGAGGGCCCGGGCACGAGCAGTACTTC.

The gene calls are TRBV5-6 and TRBJ1-6; TRBD1 might be the D (5 bases). Trimming cost V 5 bases and J 8 bases, with 14 bases left between them. This CDR3 spans 14 amino acids. The V gene's germline CDR1 is SGHDT and CDR2 YYEEEE. The CDR3 sequence: CASSSPARDSPLHF. CDR3 bases: TGTGCCAGCAGTTCCCCCGCCAGGGATTCACCCCTCCACTTT.